These T cell receptor beta chains were read from a single sample in a study of blood T cell repertoires in COVID-19. Sequencing was performed with immunoSEQ multiplex PCR; in TCRdb, only in-frame clones are kept and a portion is missing. The profile shows about 200,000 clones, roughly 84% of them singletons. Sample: peripheral blood. These receptor sequences come from a human donor in a cohort sampled during active COVID-19. Each CDR3 is given with its conserved first and last residue. D genes are given only for firm matches. Only part of the rows carry a size: once, few, many, or a class if the clone is expanded.

d_call,v_call,clone_size,j_call,cdr3_aa
.,TRBV19,.,TRBJ2-7,CASSMSQTSSYEQYF
.,TRBV30,few,TRBJ1-5,CAWSNGGNSNQPQHF
TRBD1,TRBV2,few,TRBJ1-4,CAILRDSNEKLFF
.,TRBV27,.,TRBJ1-6,CASSLSNGRNSPLHF
.,TRBV10-1,.,TRBJ2-7,CASSDPDYPYEQYF
.,TRBV5-1,.,TRBJ2-1,CASSLLLAGDNEQFF
.,TRBV4-1,.,TRBJ1-6,CASSQEGQNYNSPLHF
.,TRBV7-2,.,TRBJ2-3,CASSLVSGGGGDTQYF
.,TRBV4-1,.,TRBJ2-5,CASSQGVGAFQETQYF
TRBD2,TRBV2,.,TRBJ2-7,CASSAGTSGSRNEQYF
TRBD2,TRBV5-1,.,TRBJ2-7,CASSLVAGSYEQYF
.,TRBV11-2,.,TRBJ1-1,CASSRTPGFANTEAFF
.,TRBV11-3,.,TRBJ2-1,CASSPRDSGYNEQFF
.,TRBV21-1,.,TRBJ1-3,CASSIRDIKTGNTIYF
.,TRBV9,.,TRBJ1-4,CASSGAGQINEKLFF
TRBD2,TRBV11-3,once,TRBJ2-3,CASSLGLAEHTDTQYF
.,TRBV6-2/TRBV6-3,.,TRBJ1-5,CASSPARRDGNQPQHF
TRBD1,TRBV9,.,TRBJ2-7,CASSLGTGGFYEQYF
.,TRBV28,once,TRBJ1-1,CAGRREPNTEAFF
TRBD2,TRBV10-1,.,TRBJ2-7,CASSESIAGAYEQYF
TRBD2,TRBV11-2,.,TRBJ2-3,CASSLSLAGSGTQYF
.,TRBV28,.,TRBJ1-2,CASSYTGVTAYYGYTF
TRBD2,TRBV2,.,TRBJ2-5,CASRGGGLERETQYF
TRBD2,TRBV5-1,once,TRBJ2-1,CASSLGLAEYNEQFF
.,TRBV6-5,.,TRBJ1-4,CASSRGGGLNEKLFF
.,TRBV19,.,TRBJ2-1,CASRGSAGSYNEQFF
.,TRBV10-3,.,TRBJ2-3,CAIWGGTDTQYF
TRBD1,TRBV4-1,once,TRBJ2-1,CASSHQTGGLNEQFF
.,TRBV14,few,TRBJ2-7,CASSLQGLYEQYF